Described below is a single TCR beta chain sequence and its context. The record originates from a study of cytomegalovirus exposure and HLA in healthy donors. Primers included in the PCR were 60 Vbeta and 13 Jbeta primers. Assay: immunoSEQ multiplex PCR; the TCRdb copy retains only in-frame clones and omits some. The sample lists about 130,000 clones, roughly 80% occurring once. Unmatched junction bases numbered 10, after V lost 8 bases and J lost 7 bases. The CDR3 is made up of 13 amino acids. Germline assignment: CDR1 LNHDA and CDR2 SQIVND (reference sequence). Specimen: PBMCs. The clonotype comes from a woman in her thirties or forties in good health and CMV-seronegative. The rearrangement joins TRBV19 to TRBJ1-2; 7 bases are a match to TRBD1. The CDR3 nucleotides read TGTGCCAGTTCCTTACAGGGGCCAGGTGGCTACACCTTC. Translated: CASSLQGPGGYTF.